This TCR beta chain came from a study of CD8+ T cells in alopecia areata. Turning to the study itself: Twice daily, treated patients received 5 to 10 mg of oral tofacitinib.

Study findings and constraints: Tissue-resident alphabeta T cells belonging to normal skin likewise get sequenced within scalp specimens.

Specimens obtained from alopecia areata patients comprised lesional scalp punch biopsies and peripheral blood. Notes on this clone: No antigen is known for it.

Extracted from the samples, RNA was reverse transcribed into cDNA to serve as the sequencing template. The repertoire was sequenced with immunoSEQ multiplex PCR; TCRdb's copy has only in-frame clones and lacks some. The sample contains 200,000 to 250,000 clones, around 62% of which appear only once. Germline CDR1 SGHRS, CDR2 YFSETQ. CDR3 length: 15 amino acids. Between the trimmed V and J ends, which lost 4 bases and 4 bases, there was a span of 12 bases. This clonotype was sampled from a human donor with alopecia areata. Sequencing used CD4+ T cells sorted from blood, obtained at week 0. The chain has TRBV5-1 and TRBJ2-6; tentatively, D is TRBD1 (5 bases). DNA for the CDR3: TGCGCCAGCAGCGCAGCAGGGTCCGGGGCCAACGTCCTGACTTTC. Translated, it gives CASSAAGSGANVLTF. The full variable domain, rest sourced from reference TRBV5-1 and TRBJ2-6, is KAGVTQTPRYLIKTRGQQVTLSCSPISGHRSVSWYQQTPGQGLQFLFEYFSETQRNKGNFPGRFSGRQFSNSRSEMNVSTLELGDSALYLCASSAAGSGANVLTFGAGSRLTVL.